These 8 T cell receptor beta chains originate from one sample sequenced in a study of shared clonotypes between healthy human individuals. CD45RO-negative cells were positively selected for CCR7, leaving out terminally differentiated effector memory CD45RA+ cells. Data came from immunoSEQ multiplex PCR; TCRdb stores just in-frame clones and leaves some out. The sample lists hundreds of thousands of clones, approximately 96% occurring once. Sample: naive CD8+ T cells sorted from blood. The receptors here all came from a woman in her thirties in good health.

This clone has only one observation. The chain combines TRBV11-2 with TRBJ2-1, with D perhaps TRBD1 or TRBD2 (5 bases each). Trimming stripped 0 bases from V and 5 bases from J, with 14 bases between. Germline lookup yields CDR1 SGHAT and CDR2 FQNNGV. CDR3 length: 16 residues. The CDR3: CASSLDWGNNNNEQFF. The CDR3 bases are TGTGCCAGCAGCTTAGATTGGGGGAATAACAACAATGAGCAGTTCTTC.

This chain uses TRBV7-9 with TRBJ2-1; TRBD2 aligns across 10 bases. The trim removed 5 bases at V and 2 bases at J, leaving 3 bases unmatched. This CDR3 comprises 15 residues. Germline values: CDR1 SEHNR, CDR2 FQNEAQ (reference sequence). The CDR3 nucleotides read TGTGCCAGCAGCGGGACTAGCGCAACCTACAATGAGCAGTTCTTC. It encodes CASSGTSATYNEQFF.

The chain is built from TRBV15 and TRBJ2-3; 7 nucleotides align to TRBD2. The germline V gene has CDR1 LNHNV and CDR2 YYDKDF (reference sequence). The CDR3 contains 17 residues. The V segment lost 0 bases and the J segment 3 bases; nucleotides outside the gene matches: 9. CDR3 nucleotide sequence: TGTGCCACCAGCAGAGACAGGGACTACCATTGGACAGATACGCAGTATTTT. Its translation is CATSRDRDYHWTDTQYF. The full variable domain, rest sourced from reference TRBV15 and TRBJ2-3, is DAMVIQNPRYQVTQFGKPVTLSCSQTLNHNVMYWYQQKSSQAPKLLFHYYDKDFNNEADTPDNFQSRRPNTSFCFLDIRSPGLGDTAMYLCATSRDRDYHWTDTQYFGPGTRLTVL.

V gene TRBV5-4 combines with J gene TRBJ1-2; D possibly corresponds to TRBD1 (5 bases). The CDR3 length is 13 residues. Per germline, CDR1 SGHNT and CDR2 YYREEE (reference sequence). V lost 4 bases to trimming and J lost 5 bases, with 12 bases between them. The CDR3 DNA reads TGTGCCAGCAGCAACGGGACCGTGTATGGCTACACCTTC. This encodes CASSNGTVYGYTF.

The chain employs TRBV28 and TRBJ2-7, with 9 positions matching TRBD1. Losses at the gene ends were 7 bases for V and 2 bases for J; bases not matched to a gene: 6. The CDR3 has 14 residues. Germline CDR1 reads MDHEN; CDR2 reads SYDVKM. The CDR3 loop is CASNTDRGPYEQYF. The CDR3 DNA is TGTGCCAGCAACACGGACAGGGGACCCTACGAGCAGTACTTC. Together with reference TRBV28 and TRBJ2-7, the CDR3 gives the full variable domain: DVKVTQSSRYLVKRTGEKVFLECVQDMDHENMFWYRQDPGLGLRLIYFSYDVKMKEKGDIPEGYSVSREKKERFSLILESASTNQTSMYLCASNTDRGPYEQYFGPGTRLTVT.

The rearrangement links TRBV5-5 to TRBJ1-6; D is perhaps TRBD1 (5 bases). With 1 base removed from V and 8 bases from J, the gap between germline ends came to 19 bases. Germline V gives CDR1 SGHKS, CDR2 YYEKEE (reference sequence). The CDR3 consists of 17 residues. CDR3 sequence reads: CASSLLISGGFDSPLHF. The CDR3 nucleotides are TGTGCCAGCAGCTTGCTCATATCCGGGGGTTTTGATTCACCCCTCCACTTT.

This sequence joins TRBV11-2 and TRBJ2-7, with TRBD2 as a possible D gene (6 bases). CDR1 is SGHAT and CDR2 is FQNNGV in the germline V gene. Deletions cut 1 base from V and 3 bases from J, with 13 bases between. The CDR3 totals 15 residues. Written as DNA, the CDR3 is TGTGCCAGCAGCTTAGTGGTCGGGAGTGGCTACGAGCAGTACTTC. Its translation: CASSLVVGSGYEQYF.

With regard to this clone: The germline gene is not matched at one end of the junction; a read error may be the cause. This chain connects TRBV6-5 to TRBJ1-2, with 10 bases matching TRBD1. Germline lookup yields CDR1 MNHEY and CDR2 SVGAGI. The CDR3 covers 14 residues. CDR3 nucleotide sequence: TGTGCCAGCAGTCACTCCCGGGACAGGGGTGGCTACACCTTC. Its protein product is CASSHSRDRGGYTF.